This T cell receptor (beta chain) originates from a study of CD8 T cells in ankylosing spondylitis. Via MiXCR, TCRdb re-called the 5' RACE reads, giving one row per CDR3 protein. The sample consists of about 150,000 distinct CDR3 sequences, 25% to 35% of them appearing once. This clonotype has a handful of counts. What was sequenced was synovial fluid, either unsorted or a sorted T cell fraction (not recorded which). This clonotype originated in a male donor with ankylosing spondylitis.

In DNA form, the CDR3 reads TGTGCCTGGACCCCAGTCGACAATGAGCAGTTCTTC. This translates into CAWTPVDNEQFF. The chain joins TRBV30 to TRBJ2-1; no clear D gene. The V gene lost 4 bases and the J gene lost 5 bases, with 9 bases spanning the gap. The CDR3 is 12 amino acids. Per germline, CDR1 GTSNPN and CDR2 SVGIG (reference sequence).